Listed below are T cell receptor beta chains from one sample, sequenced in a study of human T cells and chemical hapten exposure. TCRdb analysed the RACE reads with MiXCR anew, one entry per CDR3 protein. Of roughly 34,000 distinct CDR3 sequences listed, around 6.4% are singletons. The sample consisted of whole blood, taken in connection with sensitization to the hapten diphenylcyclopropenone (DPC). All receptors come from a woman under 40 with alopecia areata. Some clones in this sample may be carry-over from other donors' samples. CDR3s include the opening cysteine and the closing phenylalanine or tryptophan. A D gene is named only where the DNA matches it firmly. The size field is filled for only some rows; it gives once, few, many or a size class.

length: 16
size: many
J: TRBJ1-3
V: TRBV5-1
D: -
CDR3: CASSPNPGGSGNTIYF
DNA: TGCGCCAGCAGCCCTAACCCGGGGGGATCCGGAAACACCATATATTTT

length: 15
size: many
J: TRBJ1-5
V: TRBV5-6
D: -
CDR3: CASSFGGISNQPQHF
DNA: TGTGCCAGCAGCTTCGGAGGGATTAGCAATCAGCCCCAGCATTTT

length: 13
size: -
J: TRBJ2-7
V: TRBV10-3
D: -
CDR3: CAISVDRTYEQYF
DNA: TGTGCCATCAGTGTGGACAGAACCTACGAGCAGTACTTC

length: 12
size: few
J: TRBJ1-2
V: TRBV20-1
D: -
CDR3: CSARSRNHGYTF
DNA: TGCAGTGCTAGAAGTAGAAACCATGGCTACACCTTC

length: 14
size: -
J: TRBJ2-2
V: TRBV14
D: -
CDR3: CASSRLANTGELFF
DNA: TGTGCCAGCAGCCGACTAGCGAACACCGGGGAGCTGTTTTTT

length: 11
size: few
J: TRBJ2-7
V: TRBV28
D: -
CDR3: CASSNRYEQYF
DNA: TGTGCCAGCAGCAACAGATACGAGCAGTACTTC

length: 15
size: -
J: TRBJ1-5
V: TRBV6-2/TRBV6-3
D: -
CDR3: CASTSGRYSNQPQHF
DNA: TGTGCCAGCACCTCGGGACGGTATAGCAATCAGCCCCAGCATTTT

length: 16
size: many
J: TRBJ1-1
V: TRBV3-1
D: TRBD1
CDR3: CASSPGLRTGETEAFF
DNA: TGTGCCAGCAGCCCCGGGCTCAGGACAGGGGAAACTGAAGCTTTCTTT

length: 15
size: few
J: TRBJ2-2
V: TRBV7-3
D: -
CDR3: CASSLNGGAFGELFF
DNA: TGTGCCAGCAGCTTAAATGGGGGGGCTTTCGGGGAGCTGTTTTTT

length: 17
size: -
J: TRBJ2-5
V: TRBV12-3/TRBV12-4
D: TRBD2
CDR3: CASTETLSGGAQETQYF
DNA: TGTGCCAGCACCGAAACCCTAAGCGGGGGGGCTCAAGAGACCCAGTACTTC

length: 14
size: many
J: TRBJ1-5
V: TRBV6-2/TRBV6-3
D: -
CDR3: CASSLTHSNQPQHF
DNA: TGTGCCAGCAGCTTGACACATAGCAATCAGCCCCAGCATTTT

length: 15
size: few
J: TRBJ1-2
V: TRBV4-3
D: -
CDR3: CASSQDSGRNYGYTF
DNA: TGCGCCAGCAGCCAAGATTCGGGCCGGAACTATGGCTACACCTTC

length: 13
size: few
J: TRBJ2-3
V: TRBV4-1
D: -
CDR3: CASSQVGLDTQYF
DNA: TGCGCCAGCAGCCAAGTAGGGCTGGATACGCAGTATTTT

length: 15
size: -
J: TRBJ1-4
V: TRBV20-1
D: TRBD1
CDR3: CSARDTGTGNEKLFF
DNA: TGCAGTGCTAGAGATACCGGGACAGGGAATGAAAAACTGTTTTTT

length: 16
size: many
J: TRBJ2-3
V: TRBV9
D: -
CDR3: CASSEEGGEPTDTQYF
DNA: TGTGCCAGCAGCGAGGAGGGCGGGGAACCCACAGATACGCAGTATTTT

length: 14
size: many
J: TRBJ2-2
V: TRBV3-1
D: -
CDR3: CASSQGTATGELFF
DNA: TGTGCCAGCAGCCAAGGAACAGCCACCGGGGAGCTGTTTTTT

length: 17
size: few
J: TRBJ2-2
V: TRBV7-9
D: TRBD2
CDR3: CASSFPGLAGDTGELFF
DNA: TGTGCCAGCAGCTTCCCTGGACTAGCGGGGGACACCGGGGAGCTGTTTTTT

length: 15
size: -
J: TRBJ2-3
V: TRBV6-5
D: TRBD2
CDR3: CASSYARGGADTQYF
DNA: TGTGCCAGCAGTTACGCTCGGGGGGGCGCCGATACGCAGTATTTT

length: 19
size: many
J: TRBJ2-6
V: TRBV6-1
D: -
CDR3: CASSEGWAVLSSGANVLTF
DNA: TGTGCCAGCAGTGAAGGCTGGGCAGTTCTAAGCTCTGGGGCCAACGTCCTGACTTTC

length: 14
size: -
J: TRBJ2-1
V: TRBV9
D: -
CDR3: CASSVAGSSDEQFF
DNA: TGTGCCAGCAGCGTAGCCGGCTCTAGTGATGAGCAGTTCTTC

length: 15
size: many
J: TRBJ1-5
V: TRBV28
D: -
CDR3: CASSLNPGFNQPQHF
DNA: TGTGCCAGCAGTTTGAACCCGGGGTTCAATCAGCCCCAGCATTTT

length: 15
size: many
J: TRBJ2-3
V: TRBV7-6
D: -
CDR3: CASSLATGGTDTQYF
DNA: TGTGCCAGCAGCTTAGCGACCGGGGGTACAGATACGCAGTATTTT

length: 17
size: many
J: TRBJ2-5
V: TRBV5-1
D: TRBD2
CDR3: CASSPSTSGFYQETQYF
DNA: TGCGCCAGCAGCCCATCGACTAGCGGGTTTTACCAAGAGACCCAGTACTTC

length: 14
size: many
J: TRBJ1-2
V: TRBV20-1
D: -
CDR3: CSAARQGGEGGYTF
DNA: TGCAGTGCGGCGAGGCAGGGAGGGGAGGGAGGCTACACCTTC

length: 14
size: few
J: TRBJ1-2
V: TRBV6-6
D: -
CDR3: CASSYWGSDYGYTF
DNA: TGTGCCAGCAGTTATTGGGGGTCTGACTATGGCTACACCTTC

length: 13
size: few
J: TRBJ2-5
V: TRBV2
D: -
CDR3: CASSADSKGTQYF
DNA: TGTGCCAGCAGTGCAGACTCGAAAGGGACCCAGTACTTC

length: 15
size: few
J: TRBJ2-2
V: TRBV12-3/TRBV12-4
D: -
CDR3: CASSRPGHVTGELFF
DNA: TGTGCCAGCAGTCGTCCGGGACATGTCACCGGGGAGCTGTTTTTT

length: 13
size: few
J: TRBJ1-1
V: TRBV6-2/TRBV6-3
D: TRBD1
CDR3: CASTLLTRGKAFF
DNA: TGTGCCAGCACCCTTCTCACCAGGGGGAAAGCTTTCTTT